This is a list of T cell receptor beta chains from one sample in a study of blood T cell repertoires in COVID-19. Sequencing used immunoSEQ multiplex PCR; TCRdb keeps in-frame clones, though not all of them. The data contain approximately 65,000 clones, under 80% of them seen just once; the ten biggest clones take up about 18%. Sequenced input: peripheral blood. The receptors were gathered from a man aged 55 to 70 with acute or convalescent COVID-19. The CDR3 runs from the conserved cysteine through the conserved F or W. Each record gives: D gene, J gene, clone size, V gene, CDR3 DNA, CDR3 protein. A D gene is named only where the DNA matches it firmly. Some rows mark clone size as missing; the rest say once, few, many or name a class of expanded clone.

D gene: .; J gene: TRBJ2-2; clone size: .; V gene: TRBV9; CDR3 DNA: TGTGCCAGCAGCGTAGTAGGCGGCTCGAACACCGGGGAGCTGTTTTTT; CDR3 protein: CASSVVGGSNTGELFF
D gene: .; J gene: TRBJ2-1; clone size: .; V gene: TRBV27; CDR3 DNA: TGTGCCAGCAGTTTTCAGGGTGGTCGAAATGAGCAGTTCTTC; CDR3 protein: CASSFQGGRNEQFF
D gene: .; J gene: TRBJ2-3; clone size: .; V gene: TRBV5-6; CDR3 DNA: TGTGCCAGCAGCTCGCGAGCGAGCCTAGCAGATACGCAGTATTTT; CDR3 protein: CASSSRASLADTQYF
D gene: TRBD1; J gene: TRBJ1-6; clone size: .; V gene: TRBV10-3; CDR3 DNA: TGTGCCATCAGTGAGAGGGACAGGGATGATTCACCCCTCCACTTT; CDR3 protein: CAISERDRDDSPLHF
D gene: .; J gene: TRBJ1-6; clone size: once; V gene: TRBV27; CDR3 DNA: TGTGCCAGCAGTACCGGGACAAAATATAATTCACCCCTCCACTTT; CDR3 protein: CASSTGTKYNSPLHF
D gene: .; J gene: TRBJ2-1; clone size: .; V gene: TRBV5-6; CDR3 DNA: TGTGCCAGCAGCTTCGGACTCTACAATGAGCAGTTCTTC; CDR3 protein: CASSFGLYNEQFF
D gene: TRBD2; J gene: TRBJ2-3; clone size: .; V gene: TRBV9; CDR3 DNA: TGTGCCAGCAGCGCCCGCGGGGGACTAGCGACAGATACGCAGTATTTT; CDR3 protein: CASSARGGLATDTQYF
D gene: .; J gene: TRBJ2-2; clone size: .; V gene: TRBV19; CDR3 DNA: TGTGCCAGTAGTATAGGCGACAGGAACACCGGGGAGCTGTTTTTT; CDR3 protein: CASSIGDRNTGELFF
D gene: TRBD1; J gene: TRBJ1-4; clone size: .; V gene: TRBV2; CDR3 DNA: TGTGCCAGCAGTTCCACCGAACAGGGGGCGTTGGCAAGTCCAGCTAATGAAAAACTGTTTTTT; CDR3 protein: CASSSTEQGALASPANEKLFF
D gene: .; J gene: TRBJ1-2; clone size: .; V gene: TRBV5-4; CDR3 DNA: TGTGCCAGCAGCTTGGCTATTAACAACTATGGCTACACCTTC; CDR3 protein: CASSLAINNYGYTF
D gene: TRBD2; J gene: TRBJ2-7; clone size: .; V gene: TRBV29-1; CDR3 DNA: TGCAGCGTTGAGGGACTAGCGGGCCGGCCCTACGAGCAGTACTTC; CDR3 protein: CSVEGLAGRPYEQYF
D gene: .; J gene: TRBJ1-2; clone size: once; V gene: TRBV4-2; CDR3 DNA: TGTGCCAGCACCAAAAAGGGAAAACAGGTATATGGCTACACCTTC; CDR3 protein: CASTKKGKQVYGYTF
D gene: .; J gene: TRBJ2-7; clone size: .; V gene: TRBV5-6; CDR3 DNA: TGTGCCAGCAAGACTGGGCCAGGGTCCTACGAGCAGTACTTC; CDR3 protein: CASKTGPGSYEQYF
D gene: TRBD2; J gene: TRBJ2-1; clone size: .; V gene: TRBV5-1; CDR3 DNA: TGCGCCAGCAGCTTGGGGTTTAGCGGGGGCATCAATGAGCAGTTCTTC; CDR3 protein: CASSLGFSGGINEQFF
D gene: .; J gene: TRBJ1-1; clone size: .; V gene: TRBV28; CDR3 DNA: TGTGCCAGCAGTTTTTGGTCTTCAGGGAACACTGAAGCTTTCTTT; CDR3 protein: CASSFWSSGNTEAFF
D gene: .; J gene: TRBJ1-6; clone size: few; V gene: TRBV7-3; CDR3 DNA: TGTGCCAGCAGCCCGCGGGCAAATTCACCCCTCCACTTT; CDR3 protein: CASSPRANSPLHF
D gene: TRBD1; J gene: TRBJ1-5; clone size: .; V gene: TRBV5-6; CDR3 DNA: TGTGCCAGCAGCTTGACAGGGGTCCAGCCCCAGCATTTT; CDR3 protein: CASSLTGVQPQHF
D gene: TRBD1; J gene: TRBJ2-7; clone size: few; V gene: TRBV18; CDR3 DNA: TGTGCCAGCTCACCACGACCGGGACAGTCCTACGAGCAGTACTTC; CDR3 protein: CASSPRPGQSYEQYF